This T cell receptor (beta chain) comes out of a study of cytomegalovirus exposure and HLA in healthy donors. The V gene end was trimmed by 3 bases and the J gene end by 5 bases; junction bases not matched to a gene: 7. The CDR3 is made up of 16 amino acids. The germline gives CDR1 SGHAT, CDR2 FQNNGV. This PCR relied on a set of 60 Vbeta primers and 13 Jbeta primers. Some clones are missing from TCRdb's copy, which holds only in-frame ones; the method was immunoSEQ multiplex PCR. The table has 150,000 to 200,000 clones, roughly 12% seen once; the top ten hold more than 7%. This chain uses TRBV11-2 with TRBJ2-2; 9 bases line up with TRBD1. The receptor comes from a man between 50 and 59 years old in good health and CMV-seropositive. Sequenced material: PBMCs. The CDR3 protein is CASSFRDRELTGELFF. Written as DNA, the CDR3 is TGTGCCAGCAGCTTTCGGGACAGGGAGTTAACCGGGGAGCTGTTTTTT.